This T cell receptor beta chain was identified during a study of blood T cell repertoires in COVID-19. CDR3 length equals 13 residues. The V gene's germline CDR1 is SGHAT and CDR2 FQNNGV. V was pared by 0 bases and J by 3 bases, with 6 bases between. How the authors handled the data: Nucleated cell number was recorded as an estimate derived from reference gene primer amplification. The repertoire was sequenced with immunoSEQ multiplex PCR; TCRdb's copy has only in-frame clones and lacks some. The V and J calls and clone size were taken over from that table, and D and trimming were inferred from the DNA. The repertoire holds 95,000 to 100,000 clones, with around 92% as singletons.

The clonotype comes from a man in his fifties with active COVID-19. Material: peripheral blood. V gene TRBV11-2 combines with J gene TRBJ2-7; D gene unclear. The CDR3 DNA is TGTGCCAGCAGCTTAGATCCCAACTACGAGCAGTACTTC. Residues: CASSLDPNYEQYF.